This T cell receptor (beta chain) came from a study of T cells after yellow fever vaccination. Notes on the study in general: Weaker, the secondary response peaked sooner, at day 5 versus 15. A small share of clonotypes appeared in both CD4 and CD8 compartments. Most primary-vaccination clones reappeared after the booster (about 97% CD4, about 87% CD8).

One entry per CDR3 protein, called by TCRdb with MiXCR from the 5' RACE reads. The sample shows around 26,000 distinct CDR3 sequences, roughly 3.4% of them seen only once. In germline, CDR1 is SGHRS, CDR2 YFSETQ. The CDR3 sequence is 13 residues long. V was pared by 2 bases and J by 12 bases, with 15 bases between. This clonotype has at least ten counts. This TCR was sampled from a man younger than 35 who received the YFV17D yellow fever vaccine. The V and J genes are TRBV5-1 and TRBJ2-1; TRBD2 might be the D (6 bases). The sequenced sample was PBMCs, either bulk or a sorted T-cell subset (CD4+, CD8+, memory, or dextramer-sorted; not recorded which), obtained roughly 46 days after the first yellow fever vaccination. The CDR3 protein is CASSLIVRDWQFF. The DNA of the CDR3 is TGCGCCAGCAGCTTAATAGTTAGGGACTGGCAGTTCTTC.